This is a list of T cell receptor beta chains from one sample in a study of T cell responses to AZD1222 COVID-19 vaccine. Repertoires were generated with immunoSEQ multiplex PCR, while TCRdb's copy carries only in-frame clones and drops some. The table records approximately 150,000 clones, approximately 90% of them present only once. Sequences were derived from peripheral blood, sampled 28 days after the second AZD1222 dose. The receptor source for this set is an adult who received the AZD1222 COVID-19 vaccine. CDR3s include the opening cysteine and the closing phenylalanine or tryptophan. For some rows the clone size is stated as once, few or many, or as a class when expanded; others skip it.

len: 15
j_gene: TRBJ1-2
abundance: few
v_gene: TRBV6-5
CDR3aa: CASSYPRGAFYGYTF

len: 15
j_gene: TRBJ1-2
abundance: -
v_gene: TRBV5-8
CDR3aa: CASSLGLGQYYGYTF

len: 14
j_gene: TRBJ1-3
abundance: -
v_gene: TRBV14
CDR3aa: CASSRSYSGNTIYF

len: 15
j_gene: TRBJ1-3
abundance: -
v_gene: TRBV6-5
CDR3aa: CASSYVGASGNTIYF

len: 20
j_gene: TRBJ2-2
abundance: -
v_gene: TRBV9
CDR3aa: CASSGPSVHSRRGNTGELFF

len: 18
j_gene: TRBJ2-7
abundance: few
v_gene: TRBV10-3
CDR3aa: CAISEPSPGTLASYEQYF

len: 15
j_gene: TRBJ2-7
abundance: -
v_gene: TRBV6-1
CDR3aa: CASSEGRTASYEQYF

len: 13
j_gene: TRBJ2-1
abundance: -
v_gene: TRBV5-1
CDR3aa: CASSFNKGNEQFF

len: 13
j_gene: TRBJ1-4
abundance: -
v_gene: TRBV11-2
CDR3aa: CASSLTVNEKLFF

len: 14
j_gene: TRBJ1-1
abundance: -
v_gene: TRBV27
CDR3aa: CASSLSKTGAEAFF

len: 15
j_gene: TRBJ2-7
abundance: -
v_gene: TRBV7-2
CDR3aa: CASTWTSGQLYEQYF

len: 13
j_gene: TRBJ1-2
abundance: -
v_gene: TRBV25-1
CDR3aa: CASSKQGFYGYTF

len: 11
j_gene: TRBJ1-6
abundance: -
v_gene: TRBV4-1
CDR3aa: CASSHGSPLHF

len: 15
j_gene: TRBJ1-5
abundance: -
v_gene: TRBV5-8
CDR3aa: CASSFVTSSNQPQHF

len: 14
j_gene: TRBJ2-5
abundance: -
v_gene: TRBV5-4
CDR3aa: CASSILDTQETQYF

len: 14
j_gene: TRBJ1-1
abundance: few
v_gene: TRBV30
CDR3aa: CAWRLKGEGTEAFF

len: 14
j_gene: TRBJ1-2
abundance: -
v_gene: TRBV5-1
CDR3aa: CASSPDGALFGYTF

len: 15
j_gene: TRBJ2-3
abundance: -
v_gene: TRBV9
CDR3aa: CASSDGASGTDTQYF

len: 15
j_gene: TRBJ2-2
abundance: once
v_gene: TRBV6-5
CDR3aa: CASSTPDRPTGELFF

len: 15
j_gene: TRBJ2-2
abundance: -
v_gene: TRBV5-1
CDR3aa: CASSESGANTGELFF

len: 14
j_gene: TRBJ1-2
abundance: -
v_gene: TRBV2
CDR3aa: CASRPGQGGYGYTF

len: 18
j_gene: TRBJ2-1
abundance: few
v_gene: TRBV7-8
CDR3aa: CASSLVGPKRSSYNEQFF

len: 19
j_gene: TRBJ2-7
abundance: -
v_gene: TRBV19
CDR3aa: CASSIDRRWRKPCPYEQYF

len: 16
j_gene: TRBJ2-5
abundance: once
v_gene: TRBV7-9
CDR3aa: CASSPVDRGPQETQYF

len: 17
j_gene: TRBJ2-6
abundance: -
v_gene: TRBV27
CDR3aa: CASSRGQGSPGANVLTF

len: 13
j_gene: TRBJ2-7
abundance: -
v_gene: TRBV19
CDR3aa: CATRDRGSYEQYF

len: 14
j_gene: TRBJ1-2
abundance: -
v_gene: TRBV7-8
CDR3aa: CASSHQDRNYGYTF

len: 14
j_gene: TRBJ1-2
abundance: -
v_gene: TRBV27
CDR3aa: CASSPGGASYGYTF

len: 18
j_gene: TRBJ2-3
abundance: -
v_gene: TRBV5-1
CDR3aa: CASSLNPRVRGNTDTQYF